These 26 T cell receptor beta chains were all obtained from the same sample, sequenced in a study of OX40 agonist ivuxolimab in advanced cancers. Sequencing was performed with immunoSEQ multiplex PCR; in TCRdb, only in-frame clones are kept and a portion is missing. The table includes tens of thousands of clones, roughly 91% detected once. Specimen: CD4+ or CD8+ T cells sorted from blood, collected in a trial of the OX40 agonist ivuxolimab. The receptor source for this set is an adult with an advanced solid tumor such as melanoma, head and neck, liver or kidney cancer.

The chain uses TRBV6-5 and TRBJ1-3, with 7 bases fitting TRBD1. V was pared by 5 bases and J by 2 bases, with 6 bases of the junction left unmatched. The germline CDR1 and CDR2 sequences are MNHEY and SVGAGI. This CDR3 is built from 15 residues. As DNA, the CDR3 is TGTGCCAGCAGTCCCGACAGGGTCCCTGGAAACACCATATATTTT. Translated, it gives CASSPDRVPGNTIYF.

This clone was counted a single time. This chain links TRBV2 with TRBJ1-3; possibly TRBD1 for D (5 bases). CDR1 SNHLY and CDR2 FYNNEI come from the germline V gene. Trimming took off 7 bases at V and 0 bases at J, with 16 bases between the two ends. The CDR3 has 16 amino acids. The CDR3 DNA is TGTGCCAGCACTAGTAAAGGGACGGTCTCTGGAAACACCATATATTTT. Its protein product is CASTSKGTVSGNTIYF.

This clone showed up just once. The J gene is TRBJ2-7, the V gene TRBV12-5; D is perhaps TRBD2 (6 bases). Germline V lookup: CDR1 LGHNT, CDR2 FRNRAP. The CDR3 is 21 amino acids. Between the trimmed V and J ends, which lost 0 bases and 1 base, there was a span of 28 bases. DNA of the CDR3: TGTGCTAGTGGTTTGGTACTGGTGCCTGGACTAACGTCGTCGCGGTCCTACGAGCAGTACTTC. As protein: CASGLVLVPGLTSSRSYEQYF.

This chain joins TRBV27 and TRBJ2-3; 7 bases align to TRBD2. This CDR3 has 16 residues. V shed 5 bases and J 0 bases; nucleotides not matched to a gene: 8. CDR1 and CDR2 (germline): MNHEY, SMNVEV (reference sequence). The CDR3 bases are TGTGCCAGCAGTCTCTCTTCTAGCGGCAGCACAGATACGCAGTATTTT. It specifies CASSLSSSGSTDTQYF.

CDR3 residues: CASSFEAGGPATQYF. The CDR3 region has the DNA TGTGCCAGCAGCTTTGAAGCGGGAGGGCCGGCCACCCAGTACTTC. The rearrangement uses TRBV7-2 and TRBJ2-5; 10 bases agree with TRBD2. With V trimmed by 3 bases and J by 8 bases, 9 bases remained unmatched. The CDR3 consists of 15 residues. Per the germline V gene, CDR1 is SGHTA and CDR2 is FQGNSA.

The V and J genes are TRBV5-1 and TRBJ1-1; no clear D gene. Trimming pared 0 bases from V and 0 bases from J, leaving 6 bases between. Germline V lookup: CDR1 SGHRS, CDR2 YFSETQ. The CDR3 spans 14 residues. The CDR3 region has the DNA TGCGCCAGCAGCTTGGGAGATATGAACACTGAAGCTTTCTTT. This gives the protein CASSLGDMNTEAFF.

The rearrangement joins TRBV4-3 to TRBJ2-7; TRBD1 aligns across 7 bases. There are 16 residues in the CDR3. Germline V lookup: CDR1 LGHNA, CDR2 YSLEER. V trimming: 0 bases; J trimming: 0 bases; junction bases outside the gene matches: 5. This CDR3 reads CASSQDPGQSSYEQYF. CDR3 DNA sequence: TGCGCCAGCAGCCAAGACCCGGGACAGAGCTCCTACGAGCAGTACTTC.

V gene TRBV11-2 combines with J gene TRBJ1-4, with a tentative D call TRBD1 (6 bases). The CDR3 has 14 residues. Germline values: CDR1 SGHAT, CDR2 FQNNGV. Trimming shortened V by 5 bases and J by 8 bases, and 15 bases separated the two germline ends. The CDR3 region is CASSPHQGWEKLFF. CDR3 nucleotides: TGTGCCAGCAGCCCTCATCAGGGGTGGGAAAAACTGTTTTTT.

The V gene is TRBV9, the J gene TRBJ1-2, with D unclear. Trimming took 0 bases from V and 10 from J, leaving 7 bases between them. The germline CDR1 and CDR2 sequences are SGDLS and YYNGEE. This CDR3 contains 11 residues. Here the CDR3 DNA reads TGTGCCAGCAGCGTAGTGTACAACTACACCTTC. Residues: CASSVVYNYTF.

The CDR3 bases are TGCGCCAGCAGCCGTTCGTTACCGGGACAGGGGACCACCATATCTGGGGCCAACGTCCTGACTTTC. Translated, it gives CASSRSLPGQGTTISGANVLTF. J is TRBJ2-6 and V is TRBV4-1; 10 bases match TRBD1. Losses at the gene ends were 4 bases for V and 1 base for J; bases not matched to a gene: 19. From germline, CDR1 is MGHRA and CDR2 YSYEKL. There are 22 residues in the CDR3.

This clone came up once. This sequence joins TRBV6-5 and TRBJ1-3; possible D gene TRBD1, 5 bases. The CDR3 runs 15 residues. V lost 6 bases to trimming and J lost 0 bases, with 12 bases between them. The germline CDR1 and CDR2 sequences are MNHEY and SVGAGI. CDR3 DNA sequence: TGTGCCAGCAGCCGGGGGTTCAGCTCTGGAAACACCATATATTTT. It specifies CASSRGFSSGNTIYF.

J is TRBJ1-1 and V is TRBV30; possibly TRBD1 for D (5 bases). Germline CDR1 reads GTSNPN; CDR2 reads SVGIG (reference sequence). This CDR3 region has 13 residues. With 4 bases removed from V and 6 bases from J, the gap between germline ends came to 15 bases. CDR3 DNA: TGTGCCTGGACCCGACAGTCAGGGTCTGAAGCTTTCTTT. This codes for CAWTRQSGSEAFF.

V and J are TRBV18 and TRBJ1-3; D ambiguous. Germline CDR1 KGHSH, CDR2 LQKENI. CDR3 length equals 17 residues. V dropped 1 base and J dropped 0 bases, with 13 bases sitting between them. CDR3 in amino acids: CASSPLSRTNSGNTIYF. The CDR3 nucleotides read TGTGCCAGCTCACCACTATCTAGGACGAACTCTGGAAACACCATATATTTT.

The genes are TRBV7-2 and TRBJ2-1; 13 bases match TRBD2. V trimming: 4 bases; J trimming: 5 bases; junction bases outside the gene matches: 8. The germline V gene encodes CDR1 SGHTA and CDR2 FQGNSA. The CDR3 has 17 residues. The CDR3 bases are TGTGCCAGCAGCTCTAGGACTAGCGGGAGAATCGACAATGAGCAGTTCTTC. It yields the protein CASSSRTSGRIDNEQFF.

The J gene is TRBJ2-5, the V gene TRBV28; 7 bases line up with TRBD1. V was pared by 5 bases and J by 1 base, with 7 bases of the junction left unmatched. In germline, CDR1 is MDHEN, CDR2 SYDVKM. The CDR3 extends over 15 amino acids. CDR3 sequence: CASSIPQGPQETQYF. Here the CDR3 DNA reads TGTGCCAGCAGTATCCCACAGGGGCCCCAAGAGACCCAGTACTTC.

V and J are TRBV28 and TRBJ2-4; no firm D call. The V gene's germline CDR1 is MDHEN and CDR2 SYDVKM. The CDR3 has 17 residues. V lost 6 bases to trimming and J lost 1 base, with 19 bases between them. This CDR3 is CASSPPGHGRAKNIQYF. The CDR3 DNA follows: TGTGCCAGCAGCCCCCCCGGTCACGGGCGGGCCAAAAACATTCAGTACTTC. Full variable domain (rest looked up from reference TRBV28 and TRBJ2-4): DVKVTQSSRYLVKRTGEKVFLECVQDMDHENMFWYRQDPGLGLRLIYFSYDVKMKEKGDIPEGYSVSREKKERFSLILESASTNQTSMYLCASSPPGHGRAKNIQYFGAGTRLSVL.

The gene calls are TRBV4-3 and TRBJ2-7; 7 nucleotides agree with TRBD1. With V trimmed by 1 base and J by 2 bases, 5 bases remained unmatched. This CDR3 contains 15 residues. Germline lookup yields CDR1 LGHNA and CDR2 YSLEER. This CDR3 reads CASSQGQGSTYEQYF. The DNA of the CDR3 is TGCGCCAGCAGCCAAGGACAGGGCAGCACCTACGAGCAGTACTTC.

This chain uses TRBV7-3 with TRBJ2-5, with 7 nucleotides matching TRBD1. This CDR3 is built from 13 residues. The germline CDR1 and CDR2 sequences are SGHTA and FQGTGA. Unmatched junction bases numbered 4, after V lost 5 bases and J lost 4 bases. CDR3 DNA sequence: TGTGCCAGCAGCAATAACAGGGGAGAGACCCAGTACTTC. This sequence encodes CASSNNRGETQYF.

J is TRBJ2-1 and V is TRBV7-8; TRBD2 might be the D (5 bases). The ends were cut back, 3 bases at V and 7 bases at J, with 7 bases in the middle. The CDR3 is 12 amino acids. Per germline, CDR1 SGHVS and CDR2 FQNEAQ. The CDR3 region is CASSFRGNEQFF. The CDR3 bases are TGTGCCAGCAGCTTTAGAGGGAATGAGCAGTTCTTC.

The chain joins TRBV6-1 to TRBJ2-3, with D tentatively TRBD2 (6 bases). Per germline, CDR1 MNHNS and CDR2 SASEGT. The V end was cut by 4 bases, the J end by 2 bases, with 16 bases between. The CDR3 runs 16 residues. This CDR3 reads CASSARGGTFTDTQYF. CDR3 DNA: TGTGCCAGCAGTGCACGCGGCGGGACCTTCACAGATACGCAGTATTTT.

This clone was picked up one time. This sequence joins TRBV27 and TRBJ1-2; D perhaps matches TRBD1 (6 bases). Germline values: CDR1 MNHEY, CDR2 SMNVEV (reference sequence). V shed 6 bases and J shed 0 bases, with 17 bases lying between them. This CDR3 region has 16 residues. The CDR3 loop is CASSNYRARANYGYTF. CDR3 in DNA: TGTGCCAGCAGCAACTACAGGGCGCGAGCTAACTATGGCTACACCTTC.

CDR3 region: CASSQDGYTEAFF. The CDR3 DNA is TGCGCCAGCAGCCAAGACGGCTACACTGAAGCTTTCTTT. The V gene is TRBV4-3, the J gene TRBJ1-1; D uncertain. The germline V and J ends were trimmed by 0 bases and 3 bases, with 5 bases remaining between them. The CDR3 runs to 13 residues. In germline, CDR1 is LGHNA, CDR2 YSLEER.

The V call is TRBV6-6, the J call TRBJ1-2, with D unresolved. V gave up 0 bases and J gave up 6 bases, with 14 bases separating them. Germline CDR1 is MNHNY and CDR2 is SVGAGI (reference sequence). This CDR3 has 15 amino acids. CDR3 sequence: CASSYSRVMDDGYTF. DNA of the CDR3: TGTGCCAGCAGTTACTCGAGGGTCATGGATGATGGCTACACCTTC.

The CDR3 coding sequence is TGTGCCAGCTCACCAACGTGGGAACCTTCCCACGAGCAGTACTTC. Translation gives CASSPTWEPSHEQYF. The chain joins TRBV18 to TRBJ2-7; no definite D call. Germline CDR1 KGHSH, CDR2 LQKENI. This CDR3 has 15 amino acids. V was clipped by 2 bases and J by 5 bases, with 16 bases between them.

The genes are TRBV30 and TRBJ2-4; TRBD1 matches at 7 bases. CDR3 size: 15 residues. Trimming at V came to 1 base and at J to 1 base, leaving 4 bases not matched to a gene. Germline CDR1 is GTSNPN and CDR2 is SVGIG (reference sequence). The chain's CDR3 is CAWSEGGFAKNIQYF. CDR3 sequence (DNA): TGTGCCTGGAGTGAAGGGGGCTTTGCCAAAAACATTCAGTACTTC. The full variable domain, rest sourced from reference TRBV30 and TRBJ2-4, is SQTIHQWPATLVQPVGSPLSLECTVEGTSNPNLYWYRQAAGRGLQLLFYSVGIGQISSEVPQNLSASRPQDRQFILSSKKLLLSDSGFYLCAWSEGGFAKNIQYFGAGTRLSVL.

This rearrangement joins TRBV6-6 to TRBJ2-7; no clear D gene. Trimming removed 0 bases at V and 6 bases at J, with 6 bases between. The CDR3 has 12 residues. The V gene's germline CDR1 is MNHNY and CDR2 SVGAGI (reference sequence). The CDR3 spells CASSYSRLEQYF. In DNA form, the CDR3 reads TGTGCCAGCAGTTACTCGCGTCTCGAGCAGTACTTC.